The 11 T cell receptor beta chains in this list originate from one sample, sequenced in a study of cytomegalovirus exposure and HLA in healthy donors. 60 Vbeta and 13 Jbeta primers were used in PCR. Produced via immunoSEQ multiplex PCR; TCRdb's table is partial and in-frame only. Among about 200,000 clones listed, around 81% were seen once. Sequences were obtained from PBMCs. The receptor source for this set is a man younger than 45 in good health and CMV-seronegative.

The chain is built from TRBV9 and TRBJ1-2; a possible D gene is TRBD1 (6 bases). Trimming stripped 3 bases from V and 8 bases from J, with 20 bases between. Germline values: CDR1 SGDLS, CDR2 YYNGEE. CDR3 size: 15 residues. This CDR3 is CASSADPDRNGGYTF. The CDR3, as DNA: TGTGCCAGCAGCGCCGACCCCGACAGGAACGGAGGCTACACCTTC. The variable domain in full, completed from reference TRBV9 and TRBJ1-2, reads DSGVTQTPKHLITATGQRVTLRCSPRSGDLSVYWYQQSLDQGLQFLIQYYNGEERAKGNILERFSAQQFPDLHSELNLSSLELGDSALYFCASSADPDRNGGYTFGSGTRLTVV.

The V gene is TRBV19, the J gene TRBJ2-7; D perhaps matches TRBD2 (6 bases). Germline lookup yields CDR1 LNHDA and CDR2 SQIVND (reference sequence). V was trimmed by 6 bases and J by 0 bases, leaving 18 bases between them. This CDR3 has 16 residues. The CDR3 region is CASRNKGRESSYEQYF. For the CDR3, the DNA is TGTGCCAGTAGAAATAAAGGACGGGAGAGCTCCTACGAGCAGTACTTC.

The CDR3 here is CASSADTPGEQYF. The CDR3 DNA reads as TGCGCCAGCAGCGCGGACACCCCCGGCGAGCAGTACTTC. The rearrangement links TRBV5-1 to TRBJ2-7; perhaps TRBD1 as D (5 bases). With 4 bases removed from V and 6 bases from J, the gap between germline ends came to 14 bases. The CDR3 extends over 13 amino acids. CDR1 is SGHRS, CDR2 YFSETQ, per germline.

This clone was found a few times. This chain uses TRBV28 with TRBJ2-3; the match to TRBD2 covers 12 bases. With V trimmed by 3 bases and J by 1 base, 2 bases remained unmatched. Germline-derived CDR1 and CDR2 are MDHEN and SYDVKM. The CDR3 is made up of 16 amino acids. The CDR3 sequence is CASSLTSGRGTDTQYF. The CDR3, as DNA: TGTGCCAGCAGTTTGACTAGCGGGAGAGGCACAGATACGCAGTATTTT.

V and J are TRBV15 and TRBJ1-2; D is ambiguous. The CDR3 is 13 amino acids. Germline-derived CDR1 and CDR2 are LNHNV and YYDKDF (reference sequence). Trimming left V 5 bases short and J 4 bases short, with 11 bases between. The DNA for the CDR3 is TGTGCCACCAGCGCTTCCCAGGCCTATGGCTACACCTTC. It specifies CATSASQAYGYTF.

The chain is built from TRBV5-6 and TRBJ2-7; a possible D gene is TRBD2 (5 bases). The CDR3 spans 15 residues. Trimming stripped 0 bases from V and 1 base from J, with 11 bases between. Germline V gives CDR1 SGHDT, CDR2 YYEEEE. CDR3 DNA sequence: TGTGCCAGCAGCTTGGTGACCGGGAAATCCTACGAGCAGTACTTC. Translating gives CASSLVTGKSYEQYF.

The V gene is TRBV5-1, the J gene TRBJ1-4, with 11 nucleotides matching TRBD1. There are 15 residues in the CDR3. The V segment lost 4 bases and the J segment 7 bases; nucleotides outside the gene matches: 6. Per the germline V gene, CDR1 is SGHRS and CDR2 is YFSETQ. The CDR3 loop is CASSPWTGGVEKLFF. Here the CDR3 DNA reads TGCGCCAGCAGCCCCTGGACAGGGGGCGTTGAAAAACTGTTTTTT.

The chain carries TRBV5-4 and TRBJ1-1; D is undetermined. Germline CDR1 and CDR2: SGHNT and YYREEE (reference sequence). The V end was cut by 4 bases, the J end by 4 bases, with 14 bases between. The CDR3 consists of 14 residues. In DNA, the CDR3 is TGTGCCAGCAGCGAAGGCCAGGTTTCCACTGAAGCTTTCTTT. Protein product: CASSEGQVSTEAFF.

The rearrangement joins TRBV30 to TRBJ2-1; a possible D gene is TRBD2 (6 bases). Germline V gene lookup returns CDR1 GTSNPN and CDR2 SVGIG (reference sequence). With 1 base removed from V and 4 bases from J, the gap between germline ends came to 35 bases. The CDR3 runs 22 residues. DNA for the CDR3: TGTGCCTGGAGTGAATACCGTCCGAAAATTGTGCCATCCGGGGGTCAATACAATGAGCAGTTCTTC. It encodes CAWSEYRPKIVPSGGQYNEQFF.

CDR3 DNA sequence: TGTGCCAGCTCCGCTCGGCAGGGTTCAACAGATACGCAGTATTTT. This encodes CASSARQGSTDTQYF. J is TRBJ2-3 and V is TRBV18, with TRBD1 as a possible D gene (5 bases). Trimming took off 6 bases at V and 3 bases at J, with 16 bases between the two ends. The CDR3 spans 15 residues. The germline V gene has CDR1 KGHSH and CDR2 LQKENI.

The V call is TRBV27, the J call TRBJ2-5; 9 bases are a match to TRBD1. The CDR3 loop spans 16 amino acids. Germline lookup yields CDR1 MNHEY and CDR2 SMNVEV (reference sequence). V trimming: 4 bases; J trimming: 0 bases; junction bases outside the gene matches: 6. In DNA form, the CDR3 reads TGTGCCAGCAGTTCTACAGGACAGGGGTACCAAGAGACCCAGTACTTC. Amino acids: CASSSTGQGYQETQYF.